These 7 T cell receptor beta chains came from one sample sequenced in a study of PD-L1 blockade in urothelial cancer. TCRdb's copy holds only in-frame clones and misses some; the assay was immunoSEQ multiplex PCR. The sample gives 35,000 to 50,000 clones, 81% of which show up once; under 3% is in the top ten. This specimen consisted of PBMCs, obtained around atezolizumab (anti-PD-L1) treatment. The receptors stem from a man aged 65-85 years with urothelial cancer.

J is TRBJ2-1 and V is TRBV5-5; 10 nucleotides line up with TRBD2. Germline V lookup: CDR1 SGHKS, CDR2 YYEKEE (reference sequence). The J segment lost 9 bases and the V segment lost 3 bases, leaving 6 bases of the junction unmatched. The CDR3 has 14 residues. CDR3 sequence (DNA): TGTGCCAGCAGCTCCTCGGGACTAGCGTCTGAGCAGTTCTTC. This gives the protein CASSSSGLASEQFF. The variable domain in full, with the rest retrieved from reference TRBV5-5 and TRBJ2-1, is DAGVTQSPTHLIKTRGQQVTLRCSPISGHKSVSWYQQVLGQGPQFIFQYYEKEERGRGNFPDRFSARQFPNYSSELNVNALLLGDSALYLCASSSSGLASEQFFGPGTRLTVL.

The chain uses TRBV7-3 and TRBJ2-1, with 7 nucleotides matching TRBD2. V dropped 2 bases and J dropped 4; count of bases not matched to a gene: 11. The germline V gene encodes CDR1 SGHTA and CDR2 FQGTGA. This CDR3 has 17 residues. In DNA, the CDR3 is TGTGCCAGCAGCTTAGGTACTAGCGCGAGTTTTTACAATGAGCAGTTCTTC. Translating gives CASSLGTSASFYNEQFF.

The chain employs TRBV7-9 and TRBJ1-4; tentative D call: TRBD1 (6 bases). The CDR3 contains 14 residues. CDR1 SEHNR and CDR2 FQNEAQ come from the germline V gene (reference sequence). V was shortened by 4 bases and J by 7 bases, with 13 bases between the two germline ends. The CDR3 here is CASSYQTGSEKLFF. Here the CDR3 DNA reads TGTGCCAGCAGCTACCAGACAGGATCTGAAAAACTGTTTTTT.

A single count supports this clone. V usage is TRBV27 and J usage is TRBJ2-7; possibly TRBD2 for D (6 bases). Between the trimmed V and J ends, which lost 3 bases and 3 bases, there was a span of 12 bases. Germline CDR1 reads MNHEY; CDR2 reads SMNVEV (reference sequence). The CDR3 totals 14 residues. The CDR3 sequence: CASSFSLGGYEQYF. CDR3 DNA: TGTGCCAGCAGTTTCAGTTTGGGAGGCTACGAGCAGTACTTC.

The chain carries TRBV19 and TRBJ1-5; D is unresolved. Germline V gene data show CDR1 as LNHDA and CDR2 as SQIVND (reference sequence). Trimming took off 7 bases at V and 4 bases at J, with 11 bases between the two ends. The CDR3 has 13 amino acids. In nucleotides, the CDR3 is TGTGCCAGTAAGTACAGCTCAAATCAGCCCCAGCATTTT. It translates to CASKYSSNQPQHF.

The rearrangement uses TRBV4-2 and TRBJ1-5, with 7 bases identical to TRBD1. Germline values: CDR1 LGHNA, CDR2 YNFKEQ. Germline trimming cut 0 bases from V and 6 bases from J; bases unmatched to any gene: 17. The CDR3 loop spans 19 amino acids. The CDR3 loop reads CASSQDDRRGQGGGQPQHF. Here the CDR3 DNA reads TGTGCCAGCAGCCAAGATGACCGTCGAGGGCAGGGGGGCGGTCAGCCCCAGCATTTT.

In DNA form, the CDR3 reads TGTGCCAGCAGCCCGGCGGGGGGGATAAGCAATCAGCCCCAGCATTTT. Encoded protein: CASSPAGGISNQPQHF. This chain joins TRBV11-2 and TRBJ1-5, with D tentatively TRBD1 (5 bases). CDR1 and CDR2 (germline): SGHAT, FQNNGV. The V end was cut by 5 bases, the J end by 1 base, with 15 bases between. The CDR3 spans 16 residues. The whole variable domain, remainder taken from reference TRBV11-2 and TRBJ1-5, is EAGVAQSPRYKIIEKRQSVAFWCNPISGHATLYWYQQILGQGPKLLIQFQNNGVVDDSQLPKDRFSAERLKGVDSTLKIQPAKLEDSAVYLCASSPAGGISNQPQHFGDGTRLSIL.